This T cell receptor beta chain was captured in a study of blood T cell repertoires in COVID-19. Study as a whole: Some COVID-19 samples were acute and others convalescent; all came from the United States, Italy and Spain.

CDR1 and CDR2 from the germline V gene are MGHRA and YSYEKL. CDR3 length: 17 amino acids. V trimming: 2 bases; J trimming: 7 bases; junction bases outside the gene matches: 11. Generated by immunoSEQ multiplex PCR, the TCRdb table keeps only in-frame clones and is missing some. The table records about 83,000 clones, approximately 86% of them present only once. The sequenced sample was peripheral blood. The genes are TRBV4-1 and TRBJ2-2, with 9 bases fitting TRBD2. This sequence was found in a woman of 80 years or more in a cohort sampled during active or convalescent COVID-19. The CDR3 DNA is TGCGCCAGCAGCCAACGCCTGGCGGGAGGGCCCATCGGGGAGCTGTTTTTT. Residues: CASSQRLAGGPIGELFF.